Each of the 27 T cell receptor beta chains below was sequenced from the same sample in a study of T cell repertoires in cytomegalovirus infection. These receptors are not linked to any known antigen. TCRdb itself ran the reads through MiXCR, one entry per CDR3 protein. The sample contains 140,000 to 150,000 distinct CDR3 sequences, around 32% of which appear only once. Specimen: CD8+ T cells from cultured PBMCs, collected from culture after CMV antigen stimulation. The receptor source for this set is a human donor in good health (CMV status not recorded). Some clones in this sample may be carry-over from other donors' samples.

This rearrangement joins TRBV7-9 to TRBJ1-4, with 7 bases fitting TRBD1. CDR1 is SEHNR, CDR2 FQNEAQ, per germline (reference sequence). V dropped 4 bases and J dropped 7; count of bases not matched to a gene: 9. This CDR3 has 15 amino acids. Written as DNA, the CDR3 is TGTGCCAGCAGCTCCCCCCAGGGGGTCGGTGAAAAACTGTTTTTT. Translated: CASSSPQGVGEKLFF.

The chain employs TRBV5-6 and TRBJ1-2, with D possibly TRBD1 on 6 matching bases. Trimming took off 6 bases at V and 8 bases at J, with 23 bases between the two ends. CDR1 and CDR2 (germline): SGHDT, YYEEEE. This CDR3 has 15 residues. This CDR3 reads CASIAGAANPSGYTF. The CDR3 coding sequence is TGTGCCAGCATCGCGGGGGCGGCCAACCCGTCGGGCTACACCTTC.

The chain has TRBV9 and TRBJ2-1; D uncertain. This CDR3 has 14 amino acids. Trimming shortened V by 0 bases and J by 6 bases, and 10 bases separated the two germline ends. CDR1 is SGDLS and CDR2 is YYNGEE in the germline V gene. CDR3: CASSVVVIINEQFF. For the CDR3, the DNA is TGTGCCAGCAGCGTAGTGGTGATTATCAATGAGCAGTTCTTC.

This clonotype was recorded many times. This chain uses TRBV7-2 with TRBJ2-7; 11 nucleotides align to TRBD1. Trimming cost V 3 bases and J 7 bases; bases outside gene matches: 8. The CDR3 loop spans 15 amino acids. Germline V gene lookup returns CDR1 SGHTA and CDR2 FQGNSA. The DNA of the CDR3 is TGTGCCAGCAGCTTGTGGACAGGGGGCCTCGAGGAGCAGTACTTC. Translation: CASSLWTGGLEEQYF. The full variable domain, completed using reference TRBV7-2 and TRBJ2-7, is GAGVSQSPSNKVTEKGKDVELRCDPISGHTALYWYRQSLGQGLEFLIYFQGNSAPDKSGLPSDRFSAERTGGSVSTLTIQRTQQEDSAVYLCASSLWTGGLEEQYFGPGTRLTVT.

The chain joins TRBV12-3 or TRBV12-4 to TRBJ1-4; no definite D call. Trimming cost V 6 bases and J 8 bases, with 16 bases left between them. The CDR3 is 14 residues long. The CDR3 region has the DNA TGTGCCAGCAGGCTTTACGAGGTGGGGGAAAAACTGTTTTTT. Translated: CASRLYEVGEKLFF.

This clonotype was seen only a few times. The genes are TRBV12-3 or TRBV12-4 and TRBJ1-5, with 10 bases identical to TRBD1. The CDR3 loop spans 15 amino acids. The ends lost 6 bases at V and 6 bases at J; junction bases unmatched: 8. The CDR3 sequence is CASSKRGQGIQPQHF. CDR3 sequence (DNA): TGTGCCAGCAGCAAAAGGGGACAGGGGATTCAGCCCCAGCATTTT.

The gene calls are TRBV2 and TRBJ2-1, with a weak D call TRBD1 (5 bases). The CDR3 runs 17 residues. The germline gives CDR1 SNHLY, CDR2 FYNNEI. V was pared by 3 bases and J by 0 bases, with 15 bases between. The CDR3 coding sequence is TGTGCCAGCAGTGATATCCCCGGGCAGGGCTCCTACAATGAGCAGTTCTTC. Protein product: CASSDIPGQGSYNEQFF.

This clonotype was found many times. This chain links TRBV12-3 or TRBV12-4 with TRBJ1-4; D call uncertain. V dropped 6 bases and J dropped 5 bases, with 13 bases sitting between them. CDR3 size: 14 residues. CDR3 region: CASSPGALNEKLFF. The CDR3 DNA sequence: TGTGCCAGCAGCCCTGGAGCCTTAAATGAAAAACTGTTTTTT.

The V and J genes are TRBV4-1 and TRBJ1-5, with D possibly TRBD1 on 5 matching bases. This CDR3 region has 14 residues. Trimming removed 0 bases at V and 5 bases at J, with 8 bases between. CDR1 is MGHRA and CDR2 is YSYEKL in the germline V gene. The CDR3 DNA follows: TGCGCCAGCAGCCAAGACCGGGACTATCAGCCCCAGCATTTT. Amino acid sequence: CASSQDRDYQPQHF.

The chain carries TRBV5-4 and TRBJ2-1; the match to TRBD2 covers 9 bases. The CDR3 length is 11 residues. CDR1 and CDR2 from the germline V gene are SGHNT and YYREEE (reference sequence). Unmatched junction bases numbered 1, after V lost 4 bases and J lost 11 bases. This CDR3 is CASSSGGQQFF. In nucleotides, the CDR3 is TGTGCCAGCAGCAGCGGGGGGCAGCAGTTCTTC.

V usage is TRBV5-6 and J usage is TRBJ2-7; tentatively, D is TRBD1 or TRBD2 (5 bases each). Deletions cut 4 bases from V and 2 bases from J, with 13 bases between. Germline lookup yields CDR1 SGHDT and CDR2 YYEEEE. This CDR3 region has 14 residues. The CDR3 DNA follows: TGTGCCAGCAGCATCTCAGGGAGTACCTACGAGCAGTACTTC. Protein product: CASSISGSTYEQYF.

V usage is TRBV6-6 and J usage is TRBJ1-2; D uncertain. This CDR3 spans 18 amino acids. Trimming cost V 2 bases and J 2 bases, with 21 bases left between them. Germline CDR1 is MNHNY and CDR2 is SVGAGI (reference sequence). The DNA for the CDR3 is TGTGCCAGCAGTTACGTTGGGTCCCATTCTAAAGGCAACTATGGCTACACCTTC. Translating it yields CASSYVGSHSKGNYGYTF.

This sequence joins TRBV19 and TRBJ2-2; TRBD2 aligns across 8 bases. The CDR3 totals 15 residues. Germline V lookup: CDR1 LNHDA, CDR2 SQIVND (reference sequence). The V gene end was trimmed by 2 bases and the J gene end by 1 base; junction bases not matched to a gene: 0. CDR3 region: CASSILAGNTGELFF. CDR3 nucleotides: TGTGCCAGTAGTATACTAGCGGGGAACACCGGGGAGCTGTTTTTT. Combining the CDR3 with reference TRBV19 and TRBJ2-2 gives the whole variable domain DGGITQSPKYLFRKEGQNVTLSCEQNLNHDAMYWYRQDPGQGLRLIYYSQIVNDFQKGDIAEGYSVSREKKESFPLTVTSAQKNPTAFYLCASSILAGNTGELFFGEGSRLTVL.

The rearrangement joins TRBV7-6 to TRBJ1-1, with D perhaps matching TRBD1 (6 bases). CDR3 length equals 13 residues. V was cut by 5 bases and J by 1 base, with 8 bases left in between. CDR1 and CDR2 (germline): SGHVS, FNYEAQ. This chain's CDR3 is CASSRGGNTEAFF. In DNA form, the CDR3 reads TGTGCCAGCAGCCGAGGGGGGAACACTGAAGCTTTCTTT.

The chain joins TRBV4-2 to TRBJ2-7; 8 bases are a match to TRBD2. The CDR3 covers 15 residues. Germline CDR1 reads LGHNA; CDR2 reads YNFKEQ. J gave up 2 bases and V 3 bases, and 6 bases lay outside the gene matches. The CDR3 reads CASSHLDGGAYEQYF. The DNA for the CDR3 is TGTGCCAGCAGCCACCTCGACGGGGGGGCCTACGAGCAGTACTTC.

There are many counts of this clonotype. The rearrangement links TRBV4-1 to TRBJ1-1; D gene uncertain. Germline assignment: CDR1 MGHRA and CDR2 YSYEKL. The CDR3 has 16 residues. V lost 2 bases and J 3 bases, leaving 16 bases between the germline ends. CDR3: CASSQPRAGGHTEAFF. CDR3 bases: TGCGCCAGCAGCCAACCCCGGGCAGGCGGTCACACTGAAGCTTTCTTT.

The chain couples TRBV28 to TRBJ2-7, with a tentative D call TRBD2 (6 bases). Germline values: CDR1 MDHEN, CDR2 SYDVKM. The V end lost 4 bases, the J end lost 4 bases, and 11 bases lay between the germline ends. CDR3 length: 13 residues. In DNA, the CDR3 is TGTGCCAGCAGTTCGGAGGGCTGGTACGAGCAGTACTTC. Protein product: CASSSEGWYEQYF.

This clonotype was counted at least ten times. The chain has TRBV7-2 and TRBJ2-6; no clear D gene. Between the trimmed V and J ends, which lost 5 bases and 0 bases, there was a span of 2 bases. This CDR3 comprises 13 residues. Germline lookup yields CDR1 SGHTA and CDR2 FQGNSA. The CDR3, as DNA: TGTGCCAGCAGCCGCTCTGGGGCCAACGTCCTGACTTTC. The encoded protein is CASSRSGANVLTF. Full variable domain (remainder filled in from reference TRBV7-2 and TRBJ2-6): GAGVSQSPSNKVTEKGKDVELRCDPISGHTALYWYRQSLGQGLEFLIYFQGNSAPDKSGLPSDRFSAERTGGSVSTLTIQRTQQEDSAVYLCASSRSGANVLTFGAGSRLTVL.

This clonotype was observed a single time. The gene calls are TRBV29-1 and TRBJ2-7; unclear D gene. Germline-derived CDR1 and CDR2 are SQVTM and ANQGSEA. V was trimmed by 0 bases and J by 0 bases, leaving 12 bases between them. The CDR3 spans 15 residues. The CDR3 region has the DNA TGCAGCGTTGAAGATCCCGACGTCCGCTCCTACGAGCAGTACTTC. Translating gives CSVEDPDVRSYEQYF.

This CDR3 is CATRVPGTSERETQYF. In nucleotides, the CDR3 is TGTGCCACCAGAGTCCCCGGGACTAGCGAGAGAGAGACCCAGTACTTC. V is TRBV2 and J is TRBJ2-5, with 10 positions matching TRBD2. The CDR3 extends over 16 amino acids. After removal of 10 bases from V and 4 bases from J, the junction contained 15 bases not matched to a gene. CDR1 is SNHLY, CDR2 FYNNEI, per germline.

This chain uses TRBV30 with TRBJ2-1; TRBD2 matches 9 bases. The J segment lost 4 bases and the V segment lost 3 bases, leaving 4 bases of the junction unmatched. CDR1 and CDR2 (germline): GTSNPN, SVGIG (reference sequence). This CDR3 has 14 residues. In DNA, the CDR3 is TGTGCCTGGAGATGTAGCGGGGGTTACAATGAGCAGTTCTTC. Protein sequence: CAWRCSGGYNEQFF.

This clonotype was seen a handful of times. This chain joins TRBV7-9 and TRBJ2-7, with 10 bases identical to TRBD2. V was clipped by 2 bases and J by 1 base; unmatched bases: 8. The CDR3 consists of 17 residues. In germline, CDR1 is SEHNR, CDR2 FQNEAQ (reference sequence). Here the CDR3 DNA reads TGTGCCAGCAGCTTACCCTTGACTAGCGGGCGATCCTACGAGCAGTACTTC. Translating gives CASSLPLTSGRSYEQYF.

The chain employs TRBV7-6 and TRBJ2-5; D not certain. Germline V gene data show CDR1 as SGHVS and CDR2 as FNYEAQ. Trimming shortened V by 5 bases and J by 0 bases, and 10 bases separated the two germline ends. This CDR3 is 14 amino acids long. CDR3 protein: CASSPTMNQETQYF. The DNA for the CDR3 is TGTGCCAGCAGCCCAACCATGAACCAAGAGACCCAGTACTTC. The full variable domain, in which reference TRBV7-6 and TRBJ2-5 provide the parts outside the CDR3, is GAGVSQSPRYKVTKRGQDVALRCDPISGHVSLYWYRQALGQGPEFLTYFNYEAQQDKSGLPNDRFSAERPEGSISTLTIQRTEQRDSAMYRCASSPTMNQETQYFGPGTRLLVL.

This clonotype came up many times. The CDR3 loop reads CASSLTSGGASSYEQYF. The CDR3 DNA is TGTGCCAGCAGCCTCACTAGCGGGGGGGCTAGCTCCTACGAGCAGTACTTC. This chain connects TRBV7-2 to TRBJ2-7; 13 bases match TRBD2. This CDR3 spans 17 amino acids. The J segment lost 0 bases and the V segment lost 5 bases, leaving 7 bases of the junction unmatched. Germline CDR1 reads SGHTA; CDR2 reads FQGNSA.

This clonotype was observed many times. CDR3 sequence: CASSRLWEGMDQPQHF. In DNA, the CDR3 is TGTGCCAGCAGCCGCCTTTGGGAAGGGATGGATCAGCCCCAGCATTTT. The rearrangement uses TRBV7-2 and TRBJ1-5; D is undetermined. V was clipped by 5 bases and J by 5 bases, with 19 bases between them. The CDR3 has 16 residues. Germline V gene data show CDR1 as SGHTA and CDR2 as FQGNSA.

The chain carries TRBV6-5 and TRBJ2-1; D may match TRBD1 or TRBD2 (7 bases each). The V end lost 2 bases, the J end lost 4 bases, and 12 bases lay between the germline ends. Germline-derived CDR1 and CDR2 are MNHEY and SVGAGI. This CDR3 is built from 15 residues. The CDR3 DNA is TGTGCCAGCAGTTACCAGGGGGGGACATACAATGAGCAGTTCTTC. Protein: CASSYQGGTYNEQFF.

This clonotype occurred many times. The chain couples TRBV4-1 to TRBJ2-7; D is undetermined. Trimming stripped 0 bases from V and 6 bases from J, with 15 bases between. The CDR3 consists of 15 residues. Germline lookup yields CDR1 MGHRA and CDR2 YSYEKL. The CDR3 protein is CASSQDRLGVAEQYF. CDR3 sequence (DNA): TGCGCCAGCAGCCAAGATCGCTTAGGCGTTGCCGAGCAGTACTTC.